These 21 T cell receptor beta chains share one sample of origin, sequenced in a study of long-term antiretroviral therapy in people with HIV (dated by TCRdb to between 2021 and 2023). The immunoSEQ hsTCRB v3.0 assay was used at survey level resolution to sequence the TRB variable region. Imported from immuneACCESS, the table was reduced by TCRdb to in-frame sequences with V and J called. These copies leave out some clones; in studies compared against another copy, an unresolved V gene accounts for under half, and the cause of the remainder is not known. The sample table shows tens of thousands of clones, and roughly 85% are seen once. Over 5.5% of the sample is taken by the ten largest. The specimen was unsorted PBMCs, collected 3.1 years after starting antiretroviral therapy. All receptors derive from a woman aged 50 to 65 with HIV.

The CDR3 is CASKRQETNTGELFF. CDR3 bases: TGCGCCAGCAAGAGACAGGAGACGAACACCGGGGAGCTGTTTTTT. V gene TRBV5-1 combines with J gene TRBJ2-2; TRBD1 might be the D (6 bases). V lost 6 bases and J lost 0, with 12 bases in between. This CDR3 has 15 residues. Looked up from germline, CDR1 is SGHRS and CDR2 is YFSETQ.

In this sample, this clone turned up a few times. This chain uses TRBV25-1 with TRBJ1-6, with D perhaps matching TRBD1 (5 bases). There are 13 residues in the CDR3. Deletions cut 4 bases from V and 6 bases from J, with 7 bases between. The germline V gene has CDR1 MGHDK and CDR2 SYGVNS. CDR3 bases: TGTGCCAGCAGTGGACAGCCTAATTCACCCCTCCACTTT. It codes for CASSGQPNSPLHF.

The genes are TRBV7-2 and TRBJ2-7; D perhaps matches TRBD1 (5 bases). The CDR3 loop spans 15 amino acids. Germline V gene sequence: CDR1 SGHTA, CDR2 FQGNSA. The CDR3 reads CASSNRPGISYEQYF. For the CDR3, the DNA is TGTGCTAGTAGCAACCGTCCAGGGATCTCCTACGAGCAGTACTTC.

The genes are TRBV6-1 and TRBJ2-1; 8 bases line up with TRBD1. The CDR3 extends over 15 amino acids. V lost 7 bases, J lost 2 bases, and 7 bases stayed unmatched. CDR1 is MNHNS, CDR2 SASEGT, per germline. CDR3 nucleotides: TGTGCCAGCACCCAGGACAGGGCGACCTACAATGAGCAGTTCTTC. It is translated as CASTQDRATYNEQFF.

CDR3 sequence reads: CASSPQRGGTDTQYF. Here the CDR3 DNA reads TGTGCCAGCAGCCCGCAAAGAGGGGGGACAGATACGCAGTATTTT. This chain connects TRBV21-1 to TRBJ2-3. TRBV21-1 is reported as a pseudogene. This CDR3 contains 15 residues.

This rearrangement joins TRBV2 to TRBJ2-1, with 7 bases fitting TRBD1. Germline CDR1 reads SNHLY; CDR2 reads FYNNEI. V trimming: 7 bases; J trimming: 7 bases; junction bases outside the gene matches: 7. This CDR3 comprises 13 residues. CDR3 bases: TGTGCCAGCACCGTGACAGGGACGAATGAGCAGTTCTTC. Its translation: CASTVTGTNEQFF.

A remark on this clone: An end of the junction does not agree with germline; a read error may underlie this. The chain recombines TRBV7-7 with TRBJ2-7; no definite D call. Germline loops: CDR1 SSHAT, CDR2 FNYEAQ (reference sequence). CDR3 length equals 13 residues. The CDR3 loop is CASSLGASYEQYF. CDR3 DNA sequence: TGTGCTAGCAGCTTAGGCGCGAGCTACGAGCAGTACTTC.

This chain connects TRBV25-1 to TRBJ1-1, with a weak D call TRBD1 (5 bases). The CDR3 has 12 amino acids. V dropped 5 bases and J dropped 8 bases, with 12 bases sitting between them. The V gene's germline CDR1 is MGHDK and CDR2 SYGVNS. The DNA of the CDR3 is TGTGCCAGCAGTCTCCGGGAGGGGGAAGCTTTCTTT. Translating gives CASSLREGEAFF.

The chain carries TRBV11-3 and TRBJ1-1, with a tentative D call TRBD1 (5 bases). V was pared by 2 bases and J by 2 bases, with 9 bases between. The CDR3 extends over 14 amino acids. Germline CDR1 reads SGHNT; CDR2 reads YENEEA. CDR3 in amino acids: CASSLSGDNTEAFF. The CDR3 region has the DNA TGTGCCAGCAGCTTATCCGGGGACAACACTGAAGCTTTCTTT. The full variable domain, in which reference TRBV11-3 and TRBJ1-1 provide the parts outside the CDR3, is EAGVVQSPRYKIIEKKQPVAFWCNPISGHNTLYWYLQNLGQGPELLIRYENEEAVDDSQLPKDRFSAERLKGVDSTLKIQPAELGDSAVYLCASSLSGDNTEAFFGQGTRLTVV.

This chain uses TRBV19 with TRBJ2-1, with D possibly being TRBD2 (6 bases). Trimming shortened V by 4 bases and J by 10 bases, and 17 bases separated the two germline ends. Per the germline V gene, CDR1 is LNHDA and CDR2 is SQIVND (reference sequence). The CDR3 loop spans 14 amino acids. Here the CDR3 reads CASSNRAGGREQFF. CDR3 nucleotide sequence: TGTGCCAGTAGTAATCGGGCTGGGGGGAGAGAGCAGTTCTTC.

J is TRBJ2-7 and V is TRBV4-3; D unclear. The CDR3 sequence is 17 residues long. Germline V gene sequence: CDR1 LGHNA, CDR2 YSLEER. The V end lost 1 base, the J end lost 1 base, and 17 bases lay between the germline ends. The CDR3: CASSQGLVGTGSYEQYF. The CDR3 DNA follows: TGCGCCAGCAGCCAAGGGCTGGTGGGAACGGGTTCCTACGAGCAGTACTTC.

The gene calls are TRBV5-1 and TRBJ2-7; D is possibly TRBD1 (6 bases). There are 15 residues in the CDR3. Per germline, CDR1 SGHRS and CDR2 YFSETQ. Trimming removed 0 bases at V and 4 bases at J, with 14 bases between. Written as DNA, the CDR3 is TGCGCCAGCAGCTTGGTGGCAGGGGAAATGTACGAGCAGTACTTC. Protein product: CASSLVAGEMYEQYF.

The chain links TRBV18 to TRBJ1-2; D remains unclear. Germline V gene sequence: CDR1 KGHSH, CDR2 LQKENI. V was shortened by 2 bases and J by 4 bases, with 17 bases between the two germline ends. CDR3 length: 16 residues. CDR3: CASSPAFGEVGYGYTF. The CDR3 coding sequence is TGTGCCAGCTCACCAGCCTTCGGCGAAGTGGGCTATGGCTACACCTTC.

In its sample, this clone was seen a few times. CDR3 DNA: TGTGCCAGCATCACCCTTGGGGCTTTCTTT. Residues: CASITLGAFF. The genes are TRBV2 and TRBJ1-1; D remains ambiguous. This CDR3 is built from 10 residues. V was cut by 7 bases and J by 11 bases, with 11 bases left in between. CDR1 and CDR2 (germline): SNHLY, FYNNEI.

The V call is TRBV11-1, the J call TRBJ1-2; D remains unclear. The V and J ends lost 3 bases and 5 bases respectively, with 16 bases between them. This CDR3 is 15 amino acids long. CDR1 is SGHAT and CDR2 is FQDESV in the germline V gene (reference sequence). The CDR3, as DNA: TGTGCCAGCAGCTTTACGGGAGACCGCGCGTATGGCTACACCTTC. Protein product: CASSFTGDRAYGYTF.

The rearrangement links TRBV5-1 to TRBJ1-5; 7 positions match TRBD1. In germline, CDR1 is SGHRS, CDR2 YFSETQ. CDR3 length equals 13 residues. Trimming removed 2 bases from V and 6 bases from J; junction bases left unmatched: 2. DNA for the CDR3: TGCGCCAGCAGCTTAGGGGGCGGTCAGCCCCAGCATTTT. Translation: CASSLGGGQPQHF.

The V call is TRBV11-2, the J call TRBJ2-3, with a tentative D call TRBD1 (6 bases). The CDR3 is 15 amino acids. The V gene's germline CDR1 is SGHAT and CDR2 FQNNGV. V was clipped by 2 bases and J by 0 bases, with 9 bases between them. The CDR3 loop reads CASSLRDKSTDTQYF. CDR3 DNA: TGTGCCAGCAGCTTACGGGACAAAAGCACAGATACGCAGTATTTT. Variable domain in full (rest from reference TRBV11-2 and TRBJ2-3): EAGVAQSPRYKIIEKRQSVAFWCNPISGHATLYWYQQILGQGPKLLIQFQNNGVVDDSQLPKDRFSAERLKGVDSTLKIQPAKLEDSAVYLCASSLRDKSTDTQYFGPGTRLTVL.

V is TRBV9 and J is TRBJ2-7, with D possibly TRBD1 on 6 matching bases. The CDR3 sequence is 15 residues long. The V end was cut by 4 bases, the J end by 0 bases, with 14 bases between. Per the germline V gene, CDR1 is SGDLS and CDR2 is YYNGEE. The CDR3 coding sequence is TGTGCCAGCAGCAGGCACAGGGAGAGCTCCTACGAGCAGTACTTC. Its protein is CASSRHRESSYEQYF.

The chain joins TRBV2 to TRBJ2-5; 11 bases match TRBD2. Germline V gene data show CDR1 as SNHLY and CDR2 as FYNNEI. CDR3 length: 16 amino acids. Losses at the gene ends were 2 bases for V and 5 bases for J; bases not matched to a gene: 7. CDR3 DNA: TGTGCCAGCAGTGAACGTTCTAGCGGGGGGTTGGAGACCCAGTACTTC. This translates into CASSERSSGGLETQYF.

The chain couples TRBV18 to TRBJ2-3; 10 bases line up with TRBD1. The V and J ends lost 4 bases and 6 bases, in that order; junction bases with no gene match: 7. Germline-derived CDR1 and CDR2 are KGHSH and LQKENI. This CDR3 region has 15 residues. CDR3 loop: CASSQETGGKDTQYF. For the CDR3, the DNA is TGTGCCAGCTCACAGGAGACAGGGGGCAAGGATACGCAGTATTTT.

This clone was observed a single time. The V call is TRBV2, the J call TRBJ2-5; TRBD2 matches 11 bases. Germline trimming cut 7 bases from V and 5 bases from J; bases unmatched to any gene: 12. The CDR3 sequence is 16 residues long. Germline CDR1 and CDR2: SNHLY and FYNNEI. The CDR3 is CASTDGTSGASETQYF. The CDR3 DNA reads as TGTGCCAGCACCGACGGGACTAGCGGTGCCTCGGAGACCCAGTACTTC.